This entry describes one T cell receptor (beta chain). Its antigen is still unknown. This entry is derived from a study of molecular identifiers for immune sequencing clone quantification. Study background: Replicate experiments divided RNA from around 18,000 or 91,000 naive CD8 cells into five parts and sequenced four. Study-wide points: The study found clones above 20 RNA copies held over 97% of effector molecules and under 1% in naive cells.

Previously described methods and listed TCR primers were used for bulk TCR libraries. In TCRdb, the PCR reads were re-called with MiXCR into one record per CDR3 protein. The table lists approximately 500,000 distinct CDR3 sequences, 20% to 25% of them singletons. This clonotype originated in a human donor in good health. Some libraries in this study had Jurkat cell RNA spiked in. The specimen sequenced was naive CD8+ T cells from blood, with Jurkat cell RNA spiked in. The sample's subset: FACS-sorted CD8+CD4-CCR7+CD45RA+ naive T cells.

CDR3 bases: TGTGCCAGCAGTTTTGGGACAGGGTTGTTTTCACCCCTCCACTTT. This sequence encodes CASSFGTGLFSPLHF. This chain uses TRBV12-3 or TRBV12-4 with TRBJ1-6; 9 bases align to TRBD1. Losses at the gene ends were 3 bases for V and 9 bases for J; bases not matched to a gene: 6. CDR3 size: 15 residues.